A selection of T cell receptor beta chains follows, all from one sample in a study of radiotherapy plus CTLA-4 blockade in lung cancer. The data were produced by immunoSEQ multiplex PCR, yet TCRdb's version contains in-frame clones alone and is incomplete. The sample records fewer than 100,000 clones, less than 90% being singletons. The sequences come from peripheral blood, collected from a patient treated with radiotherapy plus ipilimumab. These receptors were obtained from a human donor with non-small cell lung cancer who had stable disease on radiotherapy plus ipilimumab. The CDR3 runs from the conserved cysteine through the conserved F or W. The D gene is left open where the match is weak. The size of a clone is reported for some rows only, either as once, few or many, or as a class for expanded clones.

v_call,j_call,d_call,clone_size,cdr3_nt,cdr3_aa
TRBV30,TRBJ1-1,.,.,TGTGCCTGGAGTGTACAGGCGAACACTGAAGCTTTCTTT,CAWSVQANTEAFF
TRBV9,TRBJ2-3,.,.,TGTGCCAGCAGCGCCGAACCTAGCACAGATACGCAGTATTTT,CASSAEPSTDTQYF
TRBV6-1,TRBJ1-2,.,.,TGTGCCAGCAGTGGGGGTATTACTAACTATGGCTACACCTTC,CASSGGITNYGYTF
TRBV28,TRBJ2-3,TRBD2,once,TGTGCCAGCAGTTTGGGGGGACTAGCGGATTCCACAGATACGCAGTATTTT,CASSLGGLADSTDTQYF
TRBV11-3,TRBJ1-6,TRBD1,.,TGTGCCAGCAACCCCAGGGGGCGACGGAATTCACCCCTCCACTTT,CASNPRGRRNSPLHF
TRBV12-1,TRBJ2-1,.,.,TGTGCCAGCAGCCCATCGCCGGGACACCTATACAATGAGCAGTTCTTC,CASSPSPGHLYNEQFF
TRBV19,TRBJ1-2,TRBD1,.,TGTGCCAGTACCCAGGGGACAGAAGGCTACACCTTC,CASTQGTEGYTF
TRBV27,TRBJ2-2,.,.,TGTGCCAGCTTTAGCGGTGAGAACACCGGGGAGCTGTTTTTT,CASFSGENTGELFF
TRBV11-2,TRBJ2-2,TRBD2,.,TGTGCCAGCAGCCCCAGCGGGATTGAGGGCGGGGAGCTGTTTTTT,CASSPSGIEGGELFF
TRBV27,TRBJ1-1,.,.,TGTGCCAGCAGTCCATCGCCGACCCCGGGCGCTGAAGCTTTCTTT,CASSPSPTPGAEAFF
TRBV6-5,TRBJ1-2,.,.,TGTGCCAGCAGCTTACAGGGCGTAAATCCTTATGGCTACACCTTC,CASSLQGVNPYGYTF
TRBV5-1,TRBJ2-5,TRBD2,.,TGCGCCAGCAGCTTGACTAGCGGGGGGGCCTGGGAGACCCAGTACTTC,CASSLTSGGAWETQYF
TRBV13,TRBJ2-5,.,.,TGTGCCAGCAGCTTAAAGGGGACCCAAGAGACCCAGTACTTC,CASSLKGTQETQYF
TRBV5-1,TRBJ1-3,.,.,TGCGCCAGCAGCTTGGCCGGACGGGACACCATATATTTT,CASSLAGRDTIYF
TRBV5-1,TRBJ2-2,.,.,TGCGCCAGCAGGGCAGGGGAGTACGCCGGGGAGCTGTTTTTT,CASRAGEYAGELFF
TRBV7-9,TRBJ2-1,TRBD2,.,TGTGCCAGCAGCTTGGGGGGAGGGTGGAATGAGCAGTTCTTC,CASSLGGGWNEQFF